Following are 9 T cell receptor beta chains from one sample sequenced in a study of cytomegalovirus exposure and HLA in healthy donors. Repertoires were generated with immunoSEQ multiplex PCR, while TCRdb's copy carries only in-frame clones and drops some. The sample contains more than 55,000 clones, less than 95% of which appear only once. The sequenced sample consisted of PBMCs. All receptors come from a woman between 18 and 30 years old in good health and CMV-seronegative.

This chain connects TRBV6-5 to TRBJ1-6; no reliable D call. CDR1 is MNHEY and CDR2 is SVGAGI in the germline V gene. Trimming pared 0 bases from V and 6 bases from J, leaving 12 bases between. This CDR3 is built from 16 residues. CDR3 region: CASSYSTRSTNSPLHF. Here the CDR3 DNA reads TGTGCCAGCAGTTACTCGACTAGGAGTACTAATTCACCCCTCCACTTT.

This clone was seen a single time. The CDR3 DNA sequence: TGTGCCACCAACAGAGAGCGGGGGGGTACCTACGAGCAGTACTTC. The encoded protein is CATNRERGGTYEQYF. The rearrangement uses TRBV6-5 and TRBJ2-7; 10 bases line up with TRBD2. The junction had 11 bases not matched to a gene; V was cut back by 10 bases and J by 2 bases. Germline-derived CDR1 and CDR2 are MNHEY and SVGAGI. The CDR3 loop spans 15 amino acids.

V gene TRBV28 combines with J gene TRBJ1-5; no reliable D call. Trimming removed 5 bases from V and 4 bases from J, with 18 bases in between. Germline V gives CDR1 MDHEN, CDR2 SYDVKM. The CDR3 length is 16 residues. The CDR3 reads CASSPGRPRRNQPQHF. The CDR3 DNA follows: TGTGCCAGCAGTCCGGGTCGCCCTCGAAGGAATCAGCCCCAGCATTTT.

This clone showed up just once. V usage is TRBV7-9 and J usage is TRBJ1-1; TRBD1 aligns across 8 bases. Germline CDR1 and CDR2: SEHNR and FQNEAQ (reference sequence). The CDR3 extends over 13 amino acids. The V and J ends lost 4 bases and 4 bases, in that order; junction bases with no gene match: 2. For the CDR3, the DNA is TGTGCCAGCAGCTATGACAGGGGCACTGAAGCTTTCTTT. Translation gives CASSYDRGTEAFF.

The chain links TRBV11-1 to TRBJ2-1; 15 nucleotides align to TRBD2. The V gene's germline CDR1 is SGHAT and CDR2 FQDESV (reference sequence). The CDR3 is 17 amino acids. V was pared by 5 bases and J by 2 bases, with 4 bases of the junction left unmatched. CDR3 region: CASSRRTSGGAYNEQFF. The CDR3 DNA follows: TGTGCCAGCAGCCGGCGGACTAGCGGGGGGGCCTACAATGAGCAGTTCTTC.

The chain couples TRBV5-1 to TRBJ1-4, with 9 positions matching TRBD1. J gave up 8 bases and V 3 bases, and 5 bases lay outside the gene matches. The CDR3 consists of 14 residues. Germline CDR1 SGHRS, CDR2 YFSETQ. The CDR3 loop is CASSYGQGHEKLFF. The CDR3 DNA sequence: TGCGCCAGCAGCTATGGACAGGGGCACGAAAAACTGTTTTTT.

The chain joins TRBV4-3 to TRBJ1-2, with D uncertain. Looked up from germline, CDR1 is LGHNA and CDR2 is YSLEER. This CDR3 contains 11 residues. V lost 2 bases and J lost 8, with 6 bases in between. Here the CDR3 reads CASSQPRGYTF. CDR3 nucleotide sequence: TGCGCCAGCAGCCAACCCAGGGGCTACACCTTC.

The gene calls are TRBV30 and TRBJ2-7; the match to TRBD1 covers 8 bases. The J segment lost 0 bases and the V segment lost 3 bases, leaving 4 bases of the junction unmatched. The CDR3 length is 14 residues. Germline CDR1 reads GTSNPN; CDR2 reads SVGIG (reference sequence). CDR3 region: CAWRDGTGSYEQYF. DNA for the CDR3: TGTGCCTGGAGGGATGGGACAGGCTCCTACGAGCAGTACTTC. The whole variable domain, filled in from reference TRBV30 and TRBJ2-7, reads SQTIHQWPATLVQPVGSPLSLECTVEGTSNPNLYWYRQAAGRGLQLLFYSVGIGQISSEVPQNLSASRPQDRQFILSSKKLLLSDSGFYLCAWRDGTGSYEQYFGPGTRLTVT.

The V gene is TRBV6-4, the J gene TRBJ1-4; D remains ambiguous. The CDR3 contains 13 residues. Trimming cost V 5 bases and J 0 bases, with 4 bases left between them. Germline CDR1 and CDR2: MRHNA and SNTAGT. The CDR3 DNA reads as TGTGCCAGCAGTTTAACAACTAATGAAAAACTGTTTTTT. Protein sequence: CASSLTTNEKLFF.